These T cell receptor beta chains were read from a single sample in a study of blood T cell repertoires in COVID-19. Using immunoSEQ multiplex PCR, the repertoire was profiled, and TCRdb retains in-frame clones only, with some absent. The repertoire consists of a few hundred thousand clones, with roughly 89% occurring once and the leading ten covering 1.5% to 2%. Sequencing was carried out using PBMCs or T cells enriched from blood (not recorded which). Source of these receptors: a woman aged 30 to 39 who had recovered from COVID-19. Each CDR3 is given with its conserved first and last residue. The D gene is left open where the match is weak. Clone size is stated in some rows and not others, as once, few, many or a class when expanded.

size	D	V	J	DNA	CDR3
few	NA	TRBV3-1/TRBV3-2	TRBJ1-5	TGTGCCAGCAGCCAAGGGCAGACTTATAGCAATCAGCCCCAGCATTTT	CASSQGQTYSNQPQHF
NA	NA	TRBV5-4	TRBJ2-7	TGTGCCAGCAGCTCCCCGGGGTACGAGCAGTACTTC	CASSSPGYEQYF
once	NA	TRBV19	TRBJ1-5	TGTGCCAGTAGTATAACCTTTGGGGGCGACAATCAGCCCCAGCATTTT	CASSITFGGDNQPQHF
NA	NA	TRBV5-8	TRBJ2-5	TGTGCCAGCAGCTTGGGTGGACTGCCTCGGGAGACCCAGTACTTC	CASSLGGLPRETQYF
NA	NA	TRBV7-2	TRBJ1-1	TGTGCCAGCAGGCGCAGGGGATTCGGCACTGAAGCTTTCTTT	CASRRRGFGTEAFF
NA	NA	TRBV4-2	TRBJ1-5	TGTGCCAGCAGCCAAGAGCGGGGCCGCAATCAGCCCCAGCATTTT	CASSQERGRNQPQHF
NA	NA	TRBV28	TRBJ1-4	TGTGCCAGCAGAAACACAGCAGGGGTAGCTGAAAAACTGTTTTTT	CASRNTAGVAEKLFF
once	TRBD2	TRBV5-1	TRBJ2-7	TGCGCCAGCAAACCGGGACTAGCAGCCTACGAGCAGTACTTC	CASKPGLAAYEQYF
NA	NA	TRBV2	TRBJ1-2	TGTGCCAGCAGGGAGAGGACAGCGAATGGCTACACCTTC	CASRERTANGYTF
NA	NA	TRBV28	TRBJ2-3	TGTGCCAGCAGTGGAACCAGGGACACAGATACGCAGTATTTT	CASSGTRDTDTQYF
NA	TRBD1	TRBV5-1	TRBJ1-4	TGCGCCAGCAGCTTGGCAGGGGGAAATGAAAAACTGTTTTTT	CASSLAGGNEKLFF
NA	NA	TRBV28	TRBJ1-2	TGTGCCAGCGGAACACACGCGGGAGGCTATGGCTACACCTTC	CASGTHAGGYGYTF
NA	TRBD1	TRBV6-4	TRBJ2-3	TGTGCCAGCAGGGGGGACAGAATGAGAGGAGATACGCAGTATTTT	CASRGDRMRGDTQYF
few	NA	TRBV19	TRBJ1-4	TGTGCCAGTAGTAAGGGCCCGGGGGGGGGCGATGAAAAACTGTTTTTT	CASSKGPGGGDEKLFF
NA	NA	TRBV6-2/TRBV6-3	TRBJ1-2	TGTGCCAGCAGCGCAAGCAGGGCTAACTATGGCTACACCTTC	CASSASRANYGYTF
NA	TRBD1	TRBV11-2	TRBJ2-7	TGTGCCAGCAGCCGGGGACAGGGTCTCGACGAGCAGTACTTC	CASSRGQGLDEQYF
NA	NA	TRBV4-1	TRBJ1-2	TGCGCCAGCAGCCTTAGGACAGACTTCTATGGCTACACCTTC	CASSLRTDFYGYTF
NA	TRBD1	TRBV18	TRBJ1-4	TGTGCCAGCTCACTAGACCGACAGGGGAATGAAAAACTGTTTTTT	CASSLDRQGNEKLFF
NA	TRBD1	TRBV7-9	TRBJ2-1	TGTGCCAGCTCTACAGGGGGCATGTATGAGCAGTTCTTC	CASSTGGMYEQFF
NA	NA	TRBV7-9	TRBJ1-2	TGTGCCAGCAGCCCAACGGAGCCCCACACCAGCTACACCTTC	CASSPTEPHTSYTF
NA	TRBD1	TRBV7-6	TRBJ1-1	TGTGCCAGCAGCCCCCCAGGGGGTGACTACACTGAAGCTTTCTTT	CASSPPGGDYTEAFF
NA	NA	TRBV5-1	TRBJ1-1	TGCGCCAGCAGACAGGGCCCCAACACTGAAGCTTTCTTT	CASRQGPNTEAFF
NA	TRBD1	TRBV28	TRBJ1-2	TGTGCCAGCAGACCCCTGGGACAGGGGGTTAACTATGGCTACACCTTC	CASRPLGQGVNYGYTF
NA	NA	TRBV28	TRBJ2-7	TGTGCCAGCAGTCCTCCGTCCTACGAGCAGTACTTC	CASSPPSYEQYF
NA	TRBD2	TRBV30	TRBJ2-3	TGTGCCTGGAAATTAGCGGGGGGCCAAAGGGCAACAGATACGCAGTATTTT	CAWKLAGGQRATDTQYF
NA	TRBD1	TRBV11-2	TRBJ2-7	TGTGCCAGCAGCTTAGACTGGACAGGGTTATACGAGCAGTACTTC	CASSLDWTGLYEQYF
NA	NA	TRBV5-1	TRBJ1-1	TGCGCCAGCAGCGCCACAGTGGGGAACACTGAAGCTTTCTTT	CASSATVGNTEAFF
NA	NA	TRBV4-2	TRBJ1-2	TGTGCCAGCAGCCAAGATAAGGCGGCAAACTATGGCTACACCTTC	CASSQDKAANYGYTF
NA	TRBD1	TRBV19	TRBJ1-2	TGTGCCAGTAGTATGGGGGGACAGGGCTACGGCTACACCTTC	CASSMGGQGYGYTF
NA	NA	TRBV6-2/TRBV6-3	TRBJ2-3	TGTGCCAGCAGTGCTCTCCGGGGAGCAGATACGCAGTATTTT	CASSALRGADTQYF
NA	TRBD1	TRBV28	TRBJ1-5	TGTGCCAGCAGCGATGACAGGGTTAATCAGCCCCAGCATTTT	CASSDDRVNQPQHF
NA	NA	TRBV27	TRBJ2-1	TGTGCCAGCAGTTCCAAAACGGGAGTGGACAATGAGCAGTTCTTC	CASSSKTGVDNEQFF
NA	NA	TRBV7-9	TRBJ1-5	TGTGCCAGCAGCTTAAGGACGGCGGGGACTAATCAGCCCCAGCATTTT	CASSLRTAGTNQPQHF
NA	TRBD1	TRBV7-8	TRBJ1-5	TGTGCCAGCAGCTTAGCCGGGACAGGGCGGAATCAGCCCCAGCATTTT	CASSLAGTGRNQPQHF
once	TRBD1	TRBV5-6	TRBJ1-2	TGTGCCAGCAGCCCAGGACAGGCCTGGGATGGCTACACCTTC	CASSPGQAWDGYTF
NA	TRBD1	TRBV24-1	TRBJ2-5	TGTGCCACCAGTGATTTCGGGACAGGCCAACGAGAGACCCAGTACTTC	CATSDFGTGQRETQYF
NA	TRBD1	TRBV7-3	TRBJ2-1	TGTGCCAGCAGCTACGACAGGGGATCCTACAATGAGCAGTTCTTC	CASSYDRGSYNEQFF
NA	TRBD1	TRBV18	TRBJ1-1	TGTGCCAGCTCAGCGATAACAGGGGTTCTAACTGAAGCTTTCTTT	CASSAITGVLTEAFF
NA	TRBD1	TRBV4-3	TRBJ1-5	TGCGCCAGCAGCCAAACCCGGGACAGCCGTCAGCCCCAGCATTTT	CASSQTRDSRQPQHF